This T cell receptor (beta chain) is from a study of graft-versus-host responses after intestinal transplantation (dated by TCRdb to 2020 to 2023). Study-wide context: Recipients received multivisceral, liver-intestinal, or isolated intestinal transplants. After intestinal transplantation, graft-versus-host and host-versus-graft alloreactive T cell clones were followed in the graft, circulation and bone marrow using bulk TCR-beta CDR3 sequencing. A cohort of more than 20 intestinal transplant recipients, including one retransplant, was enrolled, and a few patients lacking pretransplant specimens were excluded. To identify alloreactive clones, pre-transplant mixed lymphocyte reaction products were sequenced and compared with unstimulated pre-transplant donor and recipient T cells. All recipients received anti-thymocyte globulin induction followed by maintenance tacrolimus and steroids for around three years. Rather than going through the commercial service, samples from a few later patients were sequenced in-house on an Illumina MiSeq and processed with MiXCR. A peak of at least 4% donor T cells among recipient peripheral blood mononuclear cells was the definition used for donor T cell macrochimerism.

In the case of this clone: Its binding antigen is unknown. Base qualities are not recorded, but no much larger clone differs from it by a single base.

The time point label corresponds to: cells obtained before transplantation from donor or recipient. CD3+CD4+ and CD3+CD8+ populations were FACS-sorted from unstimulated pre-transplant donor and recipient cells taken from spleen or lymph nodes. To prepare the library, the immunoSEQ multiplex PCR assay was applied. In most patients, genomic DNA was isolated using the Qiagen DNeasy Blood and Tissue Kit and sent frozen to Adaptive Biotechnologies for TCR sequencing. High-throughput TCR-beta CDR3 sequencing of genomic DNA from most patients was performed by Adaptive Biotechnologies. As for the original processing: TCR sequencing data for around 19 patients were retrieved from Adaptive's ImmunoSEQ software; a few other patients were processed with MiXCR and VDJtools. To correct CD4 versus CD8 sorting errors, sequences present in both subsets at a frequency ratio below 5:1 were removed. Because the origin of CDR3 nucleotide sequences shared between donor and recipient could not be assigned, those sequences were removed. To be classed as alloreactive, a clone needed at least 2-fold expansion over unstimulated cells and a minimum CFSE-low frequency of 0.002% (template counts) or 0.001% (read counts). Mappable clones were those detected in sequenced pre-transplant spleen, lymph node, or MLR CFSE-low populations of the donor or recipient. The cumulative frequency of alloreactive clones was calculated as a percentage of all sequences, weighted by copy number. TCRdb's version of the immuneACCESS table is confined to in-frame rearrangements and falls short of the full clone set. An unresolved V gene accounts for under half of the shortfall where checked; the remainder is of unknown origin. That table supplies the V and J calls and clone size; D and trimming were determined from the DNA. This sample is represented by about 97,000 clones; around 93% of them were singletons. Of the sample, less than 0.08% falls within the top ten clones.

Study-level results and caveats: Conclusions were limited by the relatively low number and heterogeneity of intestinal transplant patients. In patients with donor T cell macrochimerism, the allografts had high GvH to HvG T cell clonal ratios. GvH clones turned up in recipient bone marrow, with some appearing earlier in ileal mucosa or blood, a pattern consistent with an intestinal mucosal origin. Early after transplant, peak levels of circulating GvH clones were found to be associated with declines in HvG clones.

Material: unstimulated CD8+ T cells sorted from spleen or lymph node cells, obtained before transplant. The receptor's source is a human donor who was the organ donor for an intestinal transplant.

The encoded CDR3 is CASSPYDRVTNYGYTF. In nucleotides, the sequence is TGTGCCAGCAGCCCCTACGACAGGGTCACTAACTATGGCTACACCTTC. The V and J segments used are TRBV5-4 and TRBJ1-2, with 7 bases aligning to TRBD1. For CDR1 and CDR2, the germline V gene (reference sequence) lists SGHNT and YYREEE. V loses 4 bases at its end and J loses 0 bases; junction bases beyond the gene matches: 9. The CDR3 sequence holds 16 residues, the cysteine and phenylalanine included. Only the CDR3 region is kept as DNA, spanning 48 bases read in frame from base 1.